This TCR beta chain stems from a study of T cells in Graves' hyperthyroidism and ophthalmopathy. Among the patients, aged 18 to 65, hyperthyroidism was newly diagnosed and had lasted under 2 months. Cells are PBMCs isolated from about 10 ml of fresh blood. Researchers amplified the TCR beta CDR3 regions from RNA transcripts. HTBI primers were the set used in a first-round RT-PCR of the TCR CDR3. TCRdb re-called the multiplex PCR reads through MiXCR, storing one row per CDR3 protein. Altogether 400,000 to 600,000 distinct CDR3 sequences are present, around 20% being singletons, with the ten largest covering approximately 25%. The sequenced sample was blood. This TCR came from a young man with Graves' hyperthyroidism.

CDR3 bases: TGTGCCAGCAGTTTGACAGTTGCTAACTATGGCTACACCTTC. Its protein product is CASSLTVANYGYTF. The chain employs TRBV27 and TRBJ1-2; a possible D gene is TRBD1 (5 bases). The CDR3 contains 14 residues. CDR1 is MNHEY and CDR2 is SMNVEV in the germline V gene (reference sequence). V lost 3 bases, J lost 0 bases, and 8 bases lay in between.